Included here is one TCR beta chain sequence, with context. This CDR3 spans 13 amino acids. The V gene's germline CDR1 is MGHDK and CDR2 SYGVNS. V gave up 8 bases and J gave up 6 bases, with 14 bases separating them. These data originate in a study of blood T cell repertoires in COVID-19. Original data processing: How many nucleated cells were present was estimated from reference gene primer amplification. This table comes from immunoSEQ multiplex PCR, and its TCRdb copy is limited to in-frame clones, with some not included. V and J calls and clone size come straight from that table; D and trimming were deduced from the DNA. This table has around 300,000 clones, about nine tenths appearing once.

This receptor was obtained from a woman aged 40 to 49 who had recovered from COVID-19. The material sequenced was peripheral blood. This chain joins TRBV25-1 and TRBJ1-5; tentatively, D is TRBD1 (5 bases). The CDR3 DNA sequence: TGTGCCAGCTCCCTAGGGGTGGGTCAGCCCCAGCATTTT. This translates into CASSLGVGQPQHF.